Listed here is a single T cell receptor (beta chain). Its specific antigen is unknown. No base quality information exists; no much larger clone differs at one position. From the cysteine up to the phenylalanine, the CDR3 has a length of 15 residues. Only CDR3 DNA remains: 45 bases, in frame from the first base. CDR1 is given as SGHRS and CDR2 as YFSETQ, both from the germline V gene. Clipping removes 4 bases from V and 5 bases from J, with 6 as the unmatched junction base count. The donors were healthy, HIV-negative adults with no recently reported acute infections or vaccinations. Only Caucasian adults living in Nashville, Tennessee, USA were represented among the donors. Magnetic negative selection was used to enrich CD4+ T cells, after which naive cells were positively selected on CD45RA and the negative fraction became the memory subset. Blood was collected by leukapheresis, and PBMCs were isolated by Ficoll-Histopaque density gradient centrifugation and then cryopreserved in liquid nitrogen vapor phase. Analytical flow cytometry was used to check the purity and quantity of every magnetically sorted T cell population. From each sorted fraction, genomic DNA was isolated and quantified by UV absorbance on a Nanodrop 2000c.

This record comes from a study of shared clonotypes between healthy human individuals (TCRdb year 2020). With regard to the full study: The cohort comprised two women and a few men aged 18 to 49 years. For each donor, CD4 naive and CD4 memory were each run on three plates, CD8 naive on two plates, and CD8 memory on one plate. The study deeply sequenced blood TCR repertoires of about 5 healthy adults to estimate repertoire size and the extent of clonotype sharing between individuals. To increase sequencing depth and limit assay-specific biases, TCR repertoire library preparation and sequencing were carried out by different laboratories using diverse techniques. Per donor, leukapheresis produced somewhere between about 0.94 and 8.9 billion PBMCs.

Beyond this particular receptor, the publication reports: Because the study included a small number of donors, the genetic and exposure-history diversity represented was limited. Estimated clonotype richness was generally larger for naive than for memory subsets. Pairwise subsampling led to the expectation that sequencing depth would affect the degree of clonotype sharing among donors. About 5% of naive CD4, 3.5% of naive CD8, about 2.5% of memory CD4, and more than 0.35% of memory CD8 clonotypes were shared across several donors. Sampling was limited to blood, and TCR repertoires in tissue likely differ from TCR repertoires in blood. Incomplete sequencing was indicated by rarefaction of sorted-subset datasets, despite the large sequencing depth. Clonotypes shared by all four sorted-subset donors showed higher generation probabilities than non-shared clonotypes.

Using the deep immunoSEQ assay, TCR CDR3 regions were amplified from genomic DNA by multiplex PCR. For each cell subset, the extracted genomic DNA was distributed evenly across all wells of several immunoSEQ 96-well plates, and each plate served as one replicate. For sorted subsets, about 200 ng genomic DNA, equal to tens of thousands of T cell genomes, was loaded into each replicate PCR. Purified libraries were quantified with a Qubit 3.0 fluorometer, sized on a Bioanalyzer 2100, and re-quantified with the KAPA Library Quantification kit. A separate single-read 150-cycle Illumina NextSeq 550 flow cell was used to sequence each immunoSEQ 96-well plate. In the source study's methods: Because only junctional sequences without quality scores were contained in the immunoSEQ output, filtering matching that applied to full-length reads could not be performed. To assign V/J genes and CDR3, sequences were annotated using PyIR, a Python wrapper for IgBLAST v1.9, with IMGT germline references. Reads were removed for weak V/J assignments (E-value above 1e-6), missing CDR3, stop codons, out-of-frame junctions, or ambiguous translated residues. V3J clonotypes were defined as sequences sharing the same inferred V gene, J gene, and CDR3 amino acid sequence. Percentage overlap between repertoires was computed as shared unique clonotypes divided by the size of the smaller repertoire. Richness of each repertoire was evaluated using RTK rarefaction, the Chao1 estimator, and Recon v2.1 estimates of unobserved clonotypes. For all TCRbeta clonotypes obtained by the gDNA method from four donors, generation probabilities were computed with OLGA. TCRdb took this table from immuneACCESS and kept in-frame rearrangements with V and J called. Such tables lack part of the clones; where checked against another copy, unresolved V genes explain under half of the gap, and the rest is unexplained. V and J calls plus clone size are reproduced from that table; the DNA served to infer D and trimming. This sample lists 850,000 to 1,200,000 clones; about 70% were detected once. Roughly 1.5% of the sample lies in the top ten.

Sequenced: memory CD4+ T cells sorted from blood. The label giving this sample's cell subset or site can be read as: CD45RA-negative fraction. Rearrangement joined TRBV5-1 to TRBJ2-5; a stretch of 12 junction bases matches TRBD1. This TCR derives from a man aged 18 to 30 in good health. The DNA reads TGCGCCAGCAGCCCGGGGACAGGGGGCCAGGAGACCCAGTACTTC. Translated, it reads CASSPGTGGQETQYF.